Below are 7 T cell receptor beta chains sequenced from a single sample in a study of shared clonotypes between healthy human individuals. The method was immunoSEQ multiplex PCR; TCRdb's version includes in-frame clones alone and lacks a portion of them. The repertoire consists of roughly 760,000 clones, with around 72% occurring once and the leading ten covering over 1.5%. Sequencing was done on a sample of memory CD4+ T cells sorted from blood. Subset described: CD45RA-negative fraction. Receptor source: a woman between 25 and 40 years old in good health.

The table lists this clone with many counts. V usage is TRBV4-2 and J usage is TRBJ2-2; D is unresolved. The germline V gene has CDR1 LGHNA and CDR2 YNFKEQ. This CDR3 spans 15 amino acids. Between the trimmed V and J ends, which lost 0 bases and 8 bases, there was a span of 13 bases. CDR3: CASSQEGGLMGELFF. DNA for the CDR3: TGTGCCAGCAGCCAAGAAGGTGGCTTGATGGGGGAGCTGTTTTTT.

The rearrangement uses TRBV20-1 and TRBJ1-1; unclear D gene. V dropped 4 bases and J dropped 1 base, with 4 bases sitting between them. The CDR3 has 11 residues. Germline lookup yields CDR1 DFQATT and CDR2 SNEGSKA (reference sequence). The CDR3 here is CSATRNTEAFF. The CDR3 bases are TGCAGTGCTACACGGAACACTGAAGCTTTCTTT.

This clone occurred many times. The V call is TRBV7-8, the J call TRBJ1-2; the match to TRBD1 covers 7 bases. The ends lost 1 base at V and 8 bases at J; junction bases unmatched: 7. CDR1 is SGHVS, CDR2 FQNEAQ, per germline. This CDR3 contains 14 residues. The CDR3 loop is CASSLGRQGSGYTF. The CDR3 region has the DNA TGTGCCAGCAGCTTAGGCCGACAGGGCTCGGGCTACACCTTC.

The chain has TRBV9 and TRBJ1-2, with D perhaps matching TRBD1 (5 bases). The CDR3 contains 12 residues. Germline V gene data show CDR1 as SGDLS and CDR2 as YYNGEE. V shed 1 base and J shed 7 bases, with 8 bases lying between them. CDR3 loop: CASSVWGGGYTF. Here the CDR3 DNA reads TGTGCCAGCAGCGTATGGGGCGGTGGCTACACCTTC.

This clone was found a few times. The CDR3 reads CASSRTGQHSEQYF. CDR3 bases: TGTGCCAGCAGCCGAACGGGACAGCATAGCGAGCAGTACTTC. The rearrangement uses TRBV7-9 and TRBJ2-7; 7 nucleotides line up with TRBD1. CDR1 is SEHNR, CDR2 FQNEAQ, per germline (reference sequence). After removal of 5 bases from V and 6 bases from J, the junction contained 10 bases not matched to a gene. The CDR3 runs to 14 residues.

This chain joins TRBV7-6 and TRBJ2-1; 7 bases are shared with TRBD2. V lost 3 bases, J lost 4 bases, and 12 bases stayed unmatched. Germline V gene lookup returns CDR1 SGHVS and CDR2 FNYEAQ. The CDR3 length is 17 residues. The CDR3 DNA follows: TGTGCCAGCAGCTTCCAAATGCGGGGGTTCGCTTACAATGAGCAGTTCTTC. It is translated as CASSFQMRGFAYNEQFF.

V usage is TRBV6-1 and J usage is TRBJ2-1, with D maybe TRBD2 (5 bases). CDR1 and CDR2 (germline): MNHNS, SASEGT. The V end lost 2 bases, the J end lost 7 bases, and 15 bases lay between the germline ends. The CDR3 contains 15 residues. The CDR3: CASSELIGRANEQFF. CDR3 bases: TGTGCCAGCAGTGAATTGATAGGGAGAGCGAATGAGCAGTTCTTC.